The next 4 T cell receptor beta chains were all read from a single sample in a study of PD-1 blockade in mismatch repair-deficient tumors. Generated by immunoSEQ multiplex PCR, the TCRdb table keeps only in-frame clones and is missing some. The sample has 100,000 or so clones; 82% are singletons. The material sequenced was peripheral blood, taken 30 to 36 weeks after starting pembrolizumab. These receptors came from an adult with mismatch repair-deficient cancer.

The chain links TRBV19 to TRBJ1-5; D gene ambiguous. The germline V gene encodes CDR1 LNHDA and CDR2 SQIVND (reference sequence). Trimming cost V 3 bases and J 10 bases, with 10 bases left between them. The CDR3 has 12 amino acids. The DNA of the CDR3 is TGTGCCAGTAGTATGGAGGTAGCACCCCAGCATTTT. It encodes CASSMEVAPQHF. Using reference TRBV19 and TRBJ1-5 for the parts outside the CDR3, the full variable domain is DGGITQSPKYLFRKEGQNVTLSCEQNLNHDAMYWYRQDPGQGLRLIYYSQIVNDFQKGDIAEGYSVSREKKESFPLTVTSAQKNPTAFYLCASSMEVAPQHFGDGTRLSIL.

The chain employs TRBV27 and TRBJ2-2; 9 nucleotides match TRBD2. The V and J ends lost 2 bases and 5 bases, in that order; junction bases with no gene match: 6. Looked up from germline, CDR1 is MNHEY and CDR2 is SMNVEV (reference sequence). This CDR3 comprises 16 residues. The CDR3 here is CASSLAGGLRTGELFF. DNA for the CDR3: TGTGCCAGCAGTTTAGCGGGAGGGCTTAGAACCGGGGAGCTGTTTTTT.

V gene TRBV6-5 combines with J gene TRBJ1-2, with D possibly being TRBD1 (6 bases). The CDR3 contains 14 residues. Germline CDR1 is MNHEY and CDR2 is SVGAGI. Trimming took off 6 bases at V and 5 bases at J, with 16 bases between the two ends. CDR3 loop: CASRSQGKGYGYTF. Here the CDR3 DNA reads TGTGCCAGCAGATCGCAGGGGAAGGGGTATGGCTACACCTTC.

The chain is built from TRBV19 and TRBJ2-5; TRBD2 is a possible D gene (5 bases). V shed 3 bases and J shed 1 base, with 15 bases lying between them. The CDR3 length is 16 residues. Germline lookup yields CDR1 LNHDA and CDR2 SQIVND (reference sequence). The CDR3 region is CASSMPYPGIQETQYF. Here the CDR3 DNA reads TGTGCCAGTAGTATGCCTTATCCGGGAATCCAAGAGACCCAGTACTTC.